This T cell receptor (beta chain) appears in the sequencing data of a study of beta chain features in type 1 diabetes. Study as a whole: Taken together, all samples contributed 107,917,701 examined sorted cells.

The entirety of the isolated RNA underwent reverse transcription, so expressed TCRB transcripts were sequenced. Average reads for naive, central memory and regulatory T cell samples were about 4 million. Measured with immunoSEQ multiplex PCR; TCRdb has only the in-frame clones, and not every one. This sample has 360,000 or so clones, with around a fifth found just once. This clone has just one count. What it binds is not known. The same CDR3 can be traced to other DNA sequences in this sample. The CDR3 has 16 residues. CDR1 and CDR2 (germline): SGDLS, YYNGEE. Trimming took off 1 base at V and 0 bases at J, with 12 bases between the two ends. Study results and limitations: It was possible that PCR favored shorter templates, equally so in patients and controls. Insertion counts at VDJ junctions were lower in type 1 diabetes patients, who also showed more deletions there.

The sequence was collected from a woman aged 18-29 years in good health. This chain links TRBV9 with TRBJ2-3; maybe TRBD2 (5 bases). The sequenced material came from naive CD4+ T cells from blood. In nucleotides, the CDR3 is TGTGCCAGCAGCGTAAGAGGGAGTGGAAGCACAGATACGCAGTATTTT. As protein: CASSVRGSGSTDTQYF.